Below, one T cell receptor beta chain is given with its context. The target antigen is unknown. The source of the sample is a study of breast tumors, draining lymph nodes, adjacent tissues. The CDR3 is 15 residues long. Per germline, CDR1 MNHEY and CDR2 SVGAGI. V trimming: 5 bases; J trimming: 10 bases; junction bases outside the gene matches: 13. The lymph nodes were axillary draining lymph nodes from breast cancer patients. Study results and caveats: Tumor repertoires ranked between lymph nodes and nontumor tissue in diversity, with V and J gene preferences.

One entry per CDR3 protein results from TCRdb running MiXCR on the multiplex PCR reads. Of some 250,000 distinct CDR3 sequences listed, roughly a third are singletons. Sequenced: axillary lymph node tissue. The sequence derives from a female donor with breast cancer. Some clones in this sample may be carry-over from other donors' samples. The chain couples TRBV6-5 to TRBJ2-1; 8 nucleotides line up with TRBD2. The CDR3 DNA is TGTGCCAGCAGTCCGCGGGGAGCGGGAGCCCGGGAGCAGTTCTTC. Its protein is CASSPRGAGAREQFF.